This T cell receptor (beta chain) originates from a study of identical twins (dated by TCRdb to the mid-2010s). Background on the whole study: The study deep-sequenced TCR alpha and beta repertoires from monozygotic twins, unrelated adults of various ages and cord blood to test whether fetal clonotypes persist. Replicate twin experiments were performed at different times using different library preparation protocols to rule out contamination. What the research found in general, with its limitations: Because the same donors could not be followed over many years, conclusions were based on cross-sectional statistical analysis. Zero-insertion analyses could be partly confounded by invariant T cells such as MAIT and iNKT, although diverse VJ usage argued against such confounding for most clonotypes. Out-of-frame TCR alpha sharing in monozygotic twins was systematically underestimated by recombination models, whereas sharing between unrelated individuals was in agreement with the recombination models. The excess sharing between twins in beta out-of-frame sequences was weaker because fewer shared sequences reduced the signal-to-noise ratio. Compared with coincidental sharing between unrelated individuals, out-of-frame TCR alpha sequences shared between twins had an excess of sequences with low generation probability. Abundant cord blood beta clonotypes carried fewer insertions; young adult naive repertoires showed a weaker similar trend, while memory repertoires showed none.

With regard to this clonotype: The clone's antigen remains unknown. One base away there is no much larger clone; base qualities are not given.

Receptor libraries were prepared by 5' RACE. Sequencing was carried out with an Illumina HiSeq 2000. A universal primer binding site was introduced by template switching, and a unique molecular identifier was present in the final cDNA, enabling accurate counting of TCR cDNA molecules. First-strand cDNA for TCR alpha and beta chains was synthesized from specific primers in the conserved constant-segment region. To control for contamination, every cDNA library was double barcoded, receiving both a SMART-Mk sample barcode and Illumina barcodes. Two successive PCR steps introduced TruSeq adapter sequences along with Illumina sample barcodes. The TCR alpha and beta cDNA libraries were sequenced on the Illumina HiSeq platform using custom primers. In the authors' own workflow: MiGEC was used to process raw reads and extract unique molecular identifiers, and MiXCR was used to find CDR3 positions. Recombination models were inferred per individual with the repgenHMM and IGoR tools using an EM algorithm. The analysis of shared clonotypes was done with the tcR package in R, with sharing normalized by the product of cloneset sizes. Out-of-frame nonproductive sequences were analyzed to study raw recombination free of thymic and clonal selection effects. The public reads were reprocessed in TCRdb via fastp at Q25 and MiXCR, keeping in-frame beta chains. Rows matching on CDR3 protein sequence are summarized as one entry with the most common DNA and genes. None of the V and J calls come from the authors' own analysis; TCRdb made them. In all, the sample holds roughly 250,000 distinct CDR3 sequences, and around 7.6% of those were seen once. The ten top clones hold over 5% of the sample.

Every donor in the study was a healthy Caucasian. The twin cohort consisted of three pairs of female monozygotic twins, all aged about 18 to 29 years. CD4+ and CD8+ T cell populations were isolated with positive isolation kits from Invitrogen. These records were also assigned to another study, of yellow fever vaccine responses in identical twins. In that second paper, the authors write: The T cell response to vaccination in identical twins was reported by the authors to appear partly convergent and partly personalized. The study precisely tracked vaccine-responding T cell clones in identical twins.

The material sequenced was CD8+ T cells sorted from blood. This receptor was identified in a woman aged 18-29 years in good health.

The DNA reads TGTGCCAGCAGCCAAGGACCCACAGCCCAGCATTTT. Translation gives CASSQGPTAQHF. The chain couples TRBV3-1 to TRBJ1-5, with no confidently assigned D gene. CDR1 and CDR2 were assigned from the germline V gene (reference sequence) as LGHDT and YNNKEL. V drops 1 base and J drops 11 bases, leaving 9 bases in between. The CDR3 has 12 amino acids, counting the end cysteine and phenylalanine. The retained sequence is limited to the CDR3, 36 bases, with the frame set at the first base.